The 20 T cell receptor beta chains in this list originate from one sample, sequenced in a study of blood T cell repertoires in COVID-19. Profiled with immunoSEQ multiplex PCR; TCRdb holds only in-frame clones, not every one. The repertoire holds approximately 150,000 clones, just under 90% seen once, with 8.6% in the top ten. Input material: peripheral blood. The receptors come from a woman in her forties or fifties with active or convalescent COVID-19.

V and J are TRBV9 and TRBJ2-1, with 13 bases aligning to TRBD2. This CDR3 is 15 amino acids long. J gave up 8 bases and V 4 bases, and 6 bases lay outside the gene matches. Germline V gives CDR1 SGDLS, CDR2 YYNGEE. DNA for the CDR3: TGTGCCAGCAGCCCGGGGACTAGCGGGATAGATGAGCAGTTCTTC. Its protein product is CASSPGTSGIDEQFF.

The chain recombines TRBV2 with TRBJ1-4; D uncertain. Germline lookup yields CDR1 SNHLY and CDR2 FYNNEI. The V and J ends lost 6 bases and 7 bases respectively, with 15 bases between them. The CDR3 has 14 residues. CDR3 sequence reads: CASSPILRGEKLFF. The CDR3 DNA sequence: TGTGCCAGCAGCCCCATCCTTCGGGGTGAAAAACTGTTTTTT.

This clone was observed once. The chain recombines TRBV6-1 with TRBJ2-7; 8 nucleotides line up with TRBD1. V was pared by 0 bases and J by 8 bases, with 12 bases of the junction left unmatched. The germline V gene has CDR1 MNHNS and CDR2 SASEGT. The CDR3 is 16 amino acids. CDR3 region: CASSEAYPDRAIKQYF. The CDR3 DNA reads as TGTGCCAGCAGTGAAGCCTACCCGGACAGGGCCATCAAGCAGTACTTC.

The CDR3 region is CASSQDLGGRGLRETQYF. The CDR3 region has the DNA TGCGCCAGCAGCCAAGATCTTGGGGGCAGGGGGCTACGGGAGACCCAGTACTTC. This rearrangement joins TRBV4-3 to TRBJ2-5, with 8 positions matching TRBD1. The ends lost 0 bases at V and 5 bases at J; junction bases unmatched: 14. From germline, CDR1 is LGHNA and CDR2 YSLEER. The CDR3 is 18 residues long.

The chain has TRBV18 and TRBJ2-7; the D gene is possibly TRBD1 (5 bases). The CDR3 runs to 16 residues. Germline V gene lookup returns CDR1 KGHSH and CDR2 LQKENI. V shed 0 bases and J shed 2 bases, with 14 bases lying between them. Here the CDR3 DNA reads TGTGCCAGCTCACCACCTCAGGGTTTAACAACCTACGAGCAGTACTTC. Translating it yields CASSPPQGLTTYEQYF.

In nucleotides, the CDR3 is TGTGCCAGCAGTGATTACACCACCTACGAGCAGTACTTC. Translating it yields CASSDYTTYEQYF. This rearrangement joins TRBV2 to TRBJ2-7; D is uncertain. The germline V and J ends were trimmed by 3 bases and 2 bases, with 8 bases remaining between them. CDR3 length: 13 residues. Germline loops: CDR1 SNHLY, CDR2 FYNNEI.

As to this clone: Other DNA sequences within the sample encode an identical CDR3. Here the CDR3 reads CASSLSLGGNTEAFF. Written as DNA, the CDR3 is TGTGCCAGCAGCCTAAGTCTCGGGGGAAACACTGAAGCTTTCTTT. The J gene is TRBJ1-1, the V gene TRBV27, with TRBD1 as a possible D gene (5 bases). The CDR3 loop spans 15 amino acids. Per germline, CDR1 MNHEY and CDR2 SMNVEV (reference sequence). Trimming stripped 6 bases from V and 2 bases from J, with 16 bases between.

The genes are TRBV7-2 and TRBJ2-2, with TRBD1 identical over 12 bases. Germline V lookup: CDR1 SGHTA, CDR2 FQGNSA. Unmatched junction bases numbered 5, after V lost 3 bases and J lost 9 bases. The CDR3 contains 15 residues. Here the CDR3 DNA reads TGTGCCAGCAGCTTCCGGGACAGGGGGCGCCGGGAGCTGTTTTTT. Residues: CASSFRDRGRRELFF.

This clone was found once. The CDR3 sequence: CASSYPGQVSGANVLTF. As DNA, the CDR3 is TGTGCCAGCAGTTACCCGGGACAGGTCTCTGGGGCCAACGTCCTGACTTTC. V and J are TRBV6-2 or TRBV6-3 and TRBJ2-6; 8 bases match TRBD1. V lost 2 bases to trimming and J lost 0 bases; unmatched junction nucleotides: 3. This CDR3 spans 17 amino acids. The germline V gene encodes CDR1 MNHEY and CDR2 SVGEGT.

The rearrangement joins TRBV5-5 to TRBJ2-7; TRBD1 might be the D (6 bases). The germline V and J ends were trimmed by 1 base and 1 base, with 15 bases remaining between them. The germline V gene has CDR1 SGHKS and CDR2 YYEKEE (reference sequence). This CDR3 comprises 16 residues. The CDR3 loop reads CASSLSGARNSYEQYF. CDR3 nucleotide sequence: TGTGCCAGCAGCTTGTCAGGGGCCAGGAATTCCTACGAGCAGTACTTC. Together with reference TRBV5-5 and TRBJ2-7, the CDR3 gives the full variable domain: DAGVTQSPTHLIKTRGQQVTLRCSPISGHKSVSWYQQVLGQGPQFIFQYYEKEERGRGNFPDRFSARQFPNYSSELNVNALLLGDSALYLCASSLSGARNSYEQYFGPGTRLTVT.

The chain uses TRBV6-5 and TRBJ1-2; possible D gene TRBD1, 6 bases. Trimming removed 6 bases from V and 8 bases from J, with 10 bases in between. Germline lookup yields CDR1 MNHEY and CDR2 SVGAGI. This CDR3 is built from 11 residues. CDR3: CASRTGWGYTF. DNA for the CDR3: TGTGCCAGCAGAACAGGGTGGGGCTACACCTTC.

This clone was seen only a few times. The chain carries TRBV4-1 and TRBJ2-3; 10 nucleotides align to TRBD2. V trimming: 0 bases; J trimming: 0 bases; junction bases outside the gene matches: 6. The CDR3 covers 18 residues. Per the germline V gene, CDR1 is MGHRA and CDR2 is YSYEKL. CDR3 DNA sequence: TGCGCCAGCAGCCAAGATCAACTAGCGGGGAAGAGCACAGATACGCAGTATTTT. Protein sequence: CASSQDQLAGKSTDTQYF.

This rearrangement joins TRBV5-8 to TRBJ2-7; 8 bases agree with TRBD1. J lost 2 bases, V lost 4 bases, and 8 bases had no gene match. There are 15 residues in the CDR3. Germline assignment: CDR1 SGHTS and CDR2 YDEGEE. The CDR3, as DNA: TGTGCCAGCAGCCGCGGACAGGGTAGGACCTACGAGCAGTACTTC. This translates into CASSRGQGRTYEQYF. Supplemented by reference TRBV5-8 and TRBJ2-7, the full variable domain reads EAGVTQSPTHLIKTRGQQATLRCSPISGHTSVYWYQQALGLGLQFLLWYDEGEERNRGNFPPRFSGRQFPNYSSELNVNALELEDSALYLCASSRGQGRTYEQYFGPGTRLTVT.

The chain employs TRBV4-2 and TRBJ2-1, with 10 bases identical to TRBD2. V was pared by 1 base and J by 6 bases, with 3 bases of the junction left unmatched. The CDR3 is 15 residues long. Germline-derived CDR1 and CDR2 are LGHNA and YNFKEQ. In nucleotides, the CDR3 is TGTGCCAGCAGCCAAGTCTCTAGCGGGAGCAATGAGCAGTTCTTC. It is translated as CASSQVSSGSNEQFF.

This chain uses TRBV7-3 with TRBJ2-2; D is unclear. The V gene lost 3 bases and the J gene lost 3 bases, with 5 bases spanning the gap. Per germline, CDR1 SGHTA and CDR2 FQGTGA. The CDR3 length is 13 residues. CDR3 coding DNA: TGTGCCAGCAGCTTCCAGTACACCGGGGAGCTGTTTTTT. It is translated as CASSFQYTGELFF.

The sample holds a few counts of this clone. The DNA of the CDR3 is TGTGCCAGCAGTACAGGGGTTCTAGGTGAAAAACTGTTTTTT. Translated: CASSTGVLGEKLFF. The chain carries TRBV6-5 and TRBJ1-4; 7 bases map to TRBD1. The CDR3 is 14 amino acids. The J segment lost 7 bases and the V segment lost 5 bases, leaving 7 bases of the junction unmatched. Germline assignment: CDR1 MNHEY and CDR2 SVGAGI.

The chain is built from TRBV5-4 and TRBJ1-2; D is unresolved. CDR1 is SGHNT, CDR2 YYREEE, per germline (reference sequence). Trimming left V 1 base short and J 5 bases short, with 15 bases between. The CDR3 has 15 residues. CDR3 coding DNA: TGTGCCAGCAGCTTGAAAGCTGTCGGTCTGTATGGCTACACCTTC. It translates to CASSLKAVGLYGYTF.

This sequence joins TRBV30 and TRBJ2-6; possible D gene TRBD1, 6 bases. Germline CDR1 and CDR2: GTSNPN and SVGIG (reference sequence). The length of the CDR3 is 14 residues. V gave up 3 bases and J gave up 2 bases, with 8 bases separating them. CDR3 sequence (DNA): TGTGCCTGGAGCAAGGGGGCTGGGGCCAACGTCCTGACTTTC. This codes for CAWSKGAGANVLTF.

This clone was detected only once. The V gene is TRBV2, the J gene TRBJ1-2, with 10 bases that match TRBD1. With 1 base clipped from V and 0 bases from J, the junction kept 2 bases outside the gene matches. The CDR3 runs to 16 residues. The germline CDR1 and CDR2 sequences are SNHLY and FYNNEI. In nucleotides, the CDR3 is TGTGCCAGCAGTGAAGGGGACAGGGGTTCTAACTATGGCTACACCTTC. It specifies CASSEGDRGSNYGYTF.

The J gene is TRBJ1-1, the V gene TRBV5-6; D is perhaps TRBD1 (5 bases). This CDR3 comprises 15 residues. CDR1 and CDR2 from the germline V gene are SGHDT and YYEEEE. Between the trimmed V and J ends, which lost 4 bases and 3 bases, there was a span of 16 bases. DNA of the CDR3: TGTGCCAGCAGCCTGGACGGGGGGAGGGACACTGAAGCTTTCTTT. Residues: CASSLDGGRDTEAFF.